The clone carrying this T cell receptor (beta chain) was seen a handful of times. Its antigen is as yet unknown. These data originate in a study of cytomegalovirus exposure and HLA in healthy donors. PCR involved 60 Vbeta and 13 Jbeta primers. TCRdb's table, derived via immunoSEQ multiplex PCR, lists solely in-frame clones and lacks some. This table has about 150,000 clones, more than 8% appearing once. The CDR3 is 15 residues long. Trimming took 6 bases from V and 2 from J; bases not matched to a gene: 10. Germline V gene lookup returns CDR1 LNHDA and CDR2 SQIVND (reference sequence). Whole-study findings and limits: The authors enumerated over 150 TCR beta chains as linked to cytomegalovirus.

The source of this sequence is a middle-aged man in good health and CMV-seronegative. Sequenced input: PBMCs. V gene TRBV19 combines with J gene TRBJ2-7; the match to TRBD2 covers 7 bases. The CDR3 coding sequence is TGTGCCAGTAGAGGGCAAGCGGGAAATACCTACGAGCAGTACTTC. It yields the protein CASRGQAGNTYEQYF.